The clone carrying this T cell receptor beta chain showed up just a few times. The entry originates in a study of graft-versus-host responses after intestinal transplantation. Study summary: Every recipient underwent anti-thymocyte globulin induction, then tacrolimus and steroids for roughly 3 years. Study-level results: Recipient marrow showed GvH clones, some seen first in ileum or blood.

The protocol was immunoSEQ multiplex PCR, while the TCRdb copy is restricted to in-frame clones and leaves out a portion. Seen here are around 25,000 clones, about 39% observed once, and the top ten hold around 0.66%. From germline, CDR1 is KGHSH and CDR2 LQKENI. The CDR3 loop spans 14 amino acids. With V trimmed by 3 bases and J by 0 bases, 0 bases remained unmatched. V and J are TRBV18 and TRBJ1-2; 8 bases line up with TRBD1. The sequenced sample was alloreactive CD4+ T cells from a mixed lymphocyte reaction culture, obtained before intestinal transplant. Subset meaning: CFSE-low proliferating T cells sorted from approximately 6-day pre-transplant mixed lymphocyte reaction (GvH or HvG direction). This TCR was sampled from a human patient who received an intestinal transplant. The CDR3 here is CASSPTGANYGYTF. CDR3 sequence (DNA): TGTGCCAGCTCACCGACAGGGGCTAACTATGGCTACACCTTC. The whole variable domain, filled in from reference TRBV18 and TRBJ1-2, reads NAGVMQNPRHLVRRRGQEARLRCSPMKGHSHVYWYRQLPEEGLKFMVYLQKENIIDESGMPKERFSAEFPKEGPSILRIQQVVRGDSAAYFCASSPTGANYGYTFGSGTRLTVV.